The source of this TCR beta chain is a study of CD8+ T cells in alopecia areata. Study at large: Grafting placed skin from roughly 6-12-month-old C3H/HeJ donors with spontaneous alopecia onto roughly 7-10-week-old female C3H/HeJ mice. General study findings and limits: The study also sequences resident alphabeta T cells of normal skin in scalp samples. Higher clonality than in normal scalp was seen in lesional scalp, especially alopecia totalis/universalis.

RNA was isolated and reverse transcribed to cDNA, the sequencing template. Assay: immunoSEQ multiplex PCR; the TCRdb copy retains only in-frame clones and omits some. The sample was found to contain around 290,000 clones, and every one recurs. This clone was picked up a small number of times. Its antigen is undetermined. The listed genes are named as in mouse. The CDR3 end falls 4 residues outside the read, so it is completed with the germline J gene. Trimming at V came to 6 bases and at J to 2 bases, leaving 5 bases not matched to a gene. Germline values: CDR1 SGHND, CDR2 FRSKSL. The CDR3 consists of 14 residues. Pooled cells of cutaneous lymph node origin were sorted on CD4, CD8alpha, NKG2D, NKG2ACE and other markers.

The sequenced material came from CD4+ T cells sorted from a lymph node. V gene TRBV15 combines with J gene TRBJ1-2; TRBD1 aligns across 8 bases. This TCR was sampled from a C3H/HeJ mouse with alopecia areata. The strain's MHC type: H2-k. CDR3 sequence: CASRDRVGNSDYTF. CDR3 DNA, as far as it was read: TGTGCCAGCAGGGACAGGGTAGGGAACTCC.